This T cell receptor beta chain was retrieved from a study of T cell responses to AZD1222 COVID-19 vaccine. Points on this clone: Its antigen is unidentified.

Points from the study as a whole: Most donors were white British and more were female, and clonal diversity was possibly underestimated.

Repertoires were generated with immunoSEQ multiplex PCR, while TCRdb's copy carries only in-frame clones and drops some. The sample consists of some 130,000 clones, about 85% of them appearing once. With V trimmed by 0 bases and J by 6 bases, 6 bases remained unmatched. The CDR3 covers 15 residues. From germline, CDR1 is SGHNT and CDR2 YYREEE (reference sequence). The sequenced sample was peripheral blood, obtained on day 0 of AZD1222 vaccination. The V gene is TRBV5-4, the J gene TRBJ2-1, with 7 positions matching TRBD2. This receptor was obtained from an adult in good health. CDR3 sequence (DNA): TGTGCCAGCAGCTTGGGACAAGCGGGGATCAATGAGCAGTTCTTC. Protein product: CASSLGQAGINEQFF. The full variable domain, its missing parts supplied by reference TRBV5-4 and TRBJ2-1, is ETGVTQSPTHLIKTRGQQVTLRCSSQSGHNTVSWYQQALGQGPQFIFQYYREEENGRGNFPPRFSGLQFPNYSSELNVNALELDDSALYLCASSLGQAGINEQFFGPGTRLTVL.